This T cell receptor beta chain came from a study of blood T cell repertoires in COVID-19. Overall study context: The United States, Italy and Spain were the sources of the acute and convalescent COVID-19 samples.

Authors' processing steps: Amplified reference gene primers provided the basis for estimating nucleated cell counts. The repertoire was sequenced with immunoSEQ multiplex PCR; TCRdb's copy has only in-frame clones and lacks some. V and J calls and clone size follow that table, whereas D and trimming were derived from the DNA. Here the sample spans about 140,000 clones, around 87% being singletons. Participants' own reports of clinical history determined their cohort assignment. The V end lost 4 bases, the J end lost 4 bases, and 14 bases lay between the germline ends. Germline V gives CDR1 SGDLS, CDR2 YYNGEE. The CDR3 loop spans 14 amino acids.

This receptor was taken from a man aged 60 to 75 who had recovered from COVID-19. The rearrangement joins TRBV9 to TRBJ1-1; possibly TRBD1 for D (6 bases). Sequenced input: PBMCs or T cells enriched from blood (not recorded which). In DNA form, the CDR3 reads TGTGCCAGCAGCTTACAGGGAAGGGGCACTGAAGCTTTCTTT. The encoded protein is CASSLQGRGTEAFF.